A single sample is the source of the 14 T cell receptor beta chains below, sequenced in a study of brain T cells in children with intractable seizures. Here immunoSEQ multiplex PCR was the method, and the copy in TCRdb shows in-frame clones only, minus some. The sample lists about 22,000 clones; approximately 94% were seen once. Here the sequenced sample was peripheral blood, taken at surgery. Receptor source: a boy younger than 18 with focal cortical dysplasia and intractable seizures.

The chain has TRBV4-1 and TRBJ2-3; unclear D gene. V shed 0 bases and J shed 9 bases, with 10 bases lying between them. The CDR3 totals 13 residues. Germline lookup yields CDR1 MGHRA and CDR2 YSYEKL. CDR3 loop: CASSQDLPFTQYF. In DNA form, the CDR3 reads TGCGCCAGCAGCCAAGATTTGCCTTTCACGCAGTATTTT.

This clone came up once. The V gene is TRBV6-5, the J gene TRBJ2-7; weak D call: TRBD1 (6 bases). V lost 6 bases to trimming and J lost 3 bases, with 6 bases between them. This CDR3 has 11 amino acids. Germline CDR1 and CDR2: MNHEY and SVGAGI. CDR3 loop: CASRTGYEQYF. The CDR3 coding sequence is TGTGCCAGCAGGACAGGCTACGAGCAGTACTTC.

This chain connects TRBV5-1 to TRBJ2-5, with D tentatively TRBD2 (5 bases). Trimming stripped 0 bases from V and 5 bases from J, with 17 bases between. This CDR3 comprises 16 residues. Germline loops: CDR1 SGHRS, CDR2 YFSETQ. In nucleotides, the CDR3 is TGCGCCAGCAGCTTGGGTGGGAGTATTGTTCTGGAGACCCAGTACTTC. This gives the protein CASSLGGSIVLETQYF.

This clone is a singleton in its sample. CDR3 coding DNA: TGCGCCAGCAGCCAAAGAGTTGACTATAGCAATCAGCCCCAGCATTTT. This gives the protein CASSQRVDYSNQPQHF. The chain combines TRBV4-1 with TRBJ1-5; unclear D gene. Germline CDR1 reads MGHRA; CDR2 reads YSYEKL. The CDR3 is 16 residues long. The V gene lost 2 bases and the J gene lost 0 bases, with 11 bases spanning the gap.

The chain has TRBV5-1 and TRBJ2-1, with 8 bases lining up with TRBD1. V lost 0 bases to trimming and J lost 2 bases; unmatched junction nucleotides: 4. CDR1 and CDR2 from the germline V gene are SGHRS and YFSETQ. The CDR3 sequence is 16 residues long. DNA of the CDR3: TGCGCCAGCAGCTTGGCCCCACAGGGGGCCTACAATGAGCAGTTCTTC. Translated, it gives CASSLAPQGAYNEQFF.

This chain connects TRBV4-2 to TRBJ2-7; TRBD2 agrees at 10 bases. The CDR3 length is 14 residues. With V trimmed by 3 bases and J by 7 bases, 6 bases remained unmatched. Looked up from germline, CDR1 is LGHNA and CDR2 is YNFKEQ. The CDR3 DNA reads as TGTGCCAGCAGCCACCCAGCGGGGGGGCAAGAGCAGTACTTC. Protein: CASSHPAGGQEQYF.

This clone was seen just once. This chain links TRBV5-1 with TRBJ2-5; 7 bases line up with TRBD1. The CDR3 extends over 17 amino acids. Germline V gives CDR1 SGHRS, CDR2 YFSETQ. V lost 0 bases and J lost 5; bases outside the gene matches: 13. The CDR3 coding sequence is TGCGCCAGCAGCTTGGCCGGGACAGCCGTCCTCGGGGAGACCCAGTACTTC. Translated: CASSLAGTAVLGETQYF.

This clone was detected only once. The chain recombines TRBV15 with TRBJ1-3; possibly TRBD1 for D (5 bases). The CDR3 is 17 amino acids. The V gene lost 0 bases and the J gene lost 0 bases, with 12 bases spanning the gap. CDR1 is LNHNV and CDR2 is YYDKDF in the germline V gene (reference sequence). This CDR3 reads CATSRDGAIDSGNTIYF. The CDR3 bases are TGTGCCACCAGCAGAGATGGGGCTATCGACTCTGGAAACACCATATATTTT.

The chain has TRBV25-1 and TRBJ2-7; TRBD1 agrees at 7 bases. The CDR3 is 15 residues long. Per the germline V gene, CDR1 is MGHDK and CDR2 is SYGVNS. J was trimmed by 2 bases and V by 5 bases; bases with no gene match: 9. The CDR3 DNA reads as TGTGCCAGCAGTCTAGACCGGGACAGCGCCTACGAGCAGTACTTC. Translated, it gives CASSLDRDSAYEQYF.

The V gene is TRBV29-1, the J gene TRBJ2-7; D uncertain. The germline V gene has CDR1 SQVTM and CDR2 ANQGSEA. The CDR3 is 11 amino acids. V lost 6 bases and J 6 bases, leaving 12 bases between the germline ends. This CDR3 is CSVADESEQYF. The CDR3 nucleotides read TGCAGCGTGGCCGATGAATCCGAGCAGTACTTC.

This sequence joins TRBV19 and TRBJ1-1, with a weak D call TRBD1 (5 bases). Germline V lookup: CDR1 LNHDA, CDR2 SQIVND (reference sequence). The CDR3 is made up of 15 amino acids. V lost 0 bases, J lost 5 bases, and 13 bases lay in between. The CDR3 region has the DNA TGTGCCAGTAGTATAGATCTAGGGGAAGGTACTGAAGCTTTCTTT. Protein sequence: CASSIDLGEGTEAFF.

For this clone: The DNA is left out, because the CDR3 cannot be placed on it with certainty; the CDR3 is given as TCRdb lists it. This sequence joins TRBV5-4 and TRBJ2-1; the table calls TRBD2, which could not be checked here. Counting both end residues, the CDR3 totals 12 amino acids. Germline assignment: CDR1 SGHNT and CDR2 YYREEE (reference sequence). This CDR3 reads CASNFGVGSAFF.

CDR3 coding DNA: TGTGCCACCAGCAGAGAATCTGCGGGAGGGCCAACAGATACGCAGTATTTT. Translating gives CATSRESAGGPTDTQYF. This sequence joins TRBV15 and TRBJ2-3; 9 bases map to TRBD2. CDR3 length: 17 amino acids. V shed 0 bases and J 3 bases; nucleotides not matched to a gene: 7. The germline gives CDR1 LNHNV, CDR2 YYDKDF (reference sequence).

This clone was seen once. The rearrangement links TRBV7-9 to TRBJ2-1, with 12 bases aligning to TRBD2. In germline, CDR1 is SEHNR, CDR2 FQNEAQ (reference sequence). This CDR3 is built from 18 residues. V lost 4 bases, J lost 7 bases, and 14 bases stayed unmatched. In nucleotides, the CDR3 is TGTGCCAGCAGCTCGGTTATCCTTACTAGCGGGAGGATAAATGAGCAGTTCTTC. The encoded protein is CASSSVILTSGRINEQFF.